The clone carrying this T cell receptor (beta chain) showed up just a few times. The data originate from a study of blood T cell repertoires in COVID-19. The protocol was immunoSEQ multiplex PCR, while the TCRdb copy is restricted to in-frame clones and leaves out a portion. The table has 490,000 or so clones, 88% seen once. This CDR3 has 13 residues. V lost 4 bases, J lost 5 bases, and 3 bases stayed unmatched. Germline-derived CDR1 and CDR2 are SGHNT and YYREEE (reference sequence). Participants were placed into cohorts based on the clinical history they reported. The chain links TRBV5-4 to TRBJ1-1, with 9 bases matching TRBD1. The sequenced sample was PBMCs or T cells enriched from blood (not recorded which). This receptor was taken from a woman aged 60-75 years who had recovered from COVID-19. The CDR3 DNA follows: TGTGCCAGCAGCCAGGGACAGGGAACTGAAGCTTTCTTT. Translation: CASSQGQGTEAFF.